These T cell receptor beta chains were read from a single sample in a study of OX40 agonist ivuxolimab in advanced cancers. Data came from immunoSEQ multiplex PCR; TCRdb stores just in-frame clones and leaves some out. Altogether 100,000 or so clones are present, just over 85% being singletons, with the ten largest covering around 2%. The starting material was CD4+ or CD8+ T cells sorted from blood, obtained in a trial of the OX40 agonist ivuxolimab. The receptors stem from an adult with an advanced solid tumor such as melanoma, head and neck, liver or kidney cancer. CDR3s include the opening cysteine and the closing phenylalanine or tryptophan. D genes are given only for firm matches.

TRBJ2-3 TRBV6-1 TRBD2 TGTGCCAGCAGTGAAGTAGGACTAGCGGGCTGGGATACGCAGTATTTT CASSEVGLAGWDTQYF
TRBJ1-2 TRBV5-1 - TGCGCCAGCAGCTTGTCCGACATGACCTATGGCTACACCTTC CASSLSDMTYGYTF
TRBJ2-7 TRBV20-1 - TGCAGTGTCCTCGGGGTCCCCGAGCAGTACTTC CSVLGVPEQYF
TRBJ2-5 TRBV27 - TGTGCCAGCAGTTTGAATAGCGAGCAAGAGACCCAGTACTTC CASSLNSEQETQYF
TRBJ2-2 TRBV2 TRBD1 TGTGCCAGCTCGGTAGGGCAGGGGGCCGGGGAGCTGTTTTTT CASSVGQGAGELFF
TRBJ1-1 TRBV30 TRBD1 TGTGCCTGGAGTGCCGCTTACCGGGACAGAGGGGATAACACTGAAGCTTTCTTT CAWSAAYRDRGDNTEAFF
TRBJ2-7 TRBV29-1 TRBD2 TGCAGCGTGGATCGACCGGCGGGAGGGCCTGGCGAGCAGTACTTC CSVDRPAGGPGEQYF
TRBJ1-1 TRBV7-3 TRBD1 TGTGCCAGCAGCTCGGGACAGGGGGCAAACACTGAAGCTTTCTTT CASSSGQGANTEAFF
TRBJ2-5 TRBV18 - TGTGCCAGCTCACCACCGGGCGGGACAGCTCAAGAGACCCAGTACTTC CASSPPGGTAQETQYF
TRBJ2-7 TRBV7-9 - TGTGCCAGCAGTTGGCCGGGGGGCGGCTACGAGCAGTACTTC CASSWPGGGYEQYF
TRBJ1-2 TRBV6-5 - TGTGCCAGCAGTTACCGGCCTAACTATGGCTACACCTTC CASSYRPNYGYTF